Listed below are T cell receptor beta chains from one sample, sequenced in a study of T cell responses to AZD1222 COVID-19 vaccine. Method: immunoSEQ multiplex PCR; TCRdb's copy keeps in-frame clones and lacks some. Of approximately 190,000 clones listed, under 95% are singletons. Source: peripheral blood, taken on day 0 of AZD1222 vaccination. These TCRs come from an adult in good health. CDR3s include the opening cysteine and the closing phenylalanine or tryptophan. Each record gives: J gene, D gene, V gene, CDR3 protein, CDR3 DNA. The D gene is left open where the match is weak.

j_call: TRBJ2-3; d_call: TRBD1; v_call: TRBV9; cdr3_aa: CASSALTGEIADTQYF; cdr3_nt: TGTGCCAGCAGCGCCCTGACAGGGGAGATCGCAGATACGCAGTATTTT
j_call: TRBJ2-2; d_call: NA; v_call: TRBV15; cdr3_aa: CATSRDRTGELFF; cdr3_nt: TGTGCCACCAGCAGAGACCGGACCGGGGAGCTGTTTTTT
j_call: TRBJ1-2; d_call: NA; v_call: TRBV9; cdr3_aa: CASSVVGYTGYTF; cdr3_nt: TGTGCCAGCAGCGTAGTGGGGTACACGGGCTACACCTTC
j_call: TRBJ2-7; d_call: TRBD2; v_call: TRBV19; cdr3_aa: CASSLRLAGFSEQYF; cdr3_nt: TGTGCCAGTAGTCTACGACTAGCGGGATTCAGCGAGCAGTACTTC
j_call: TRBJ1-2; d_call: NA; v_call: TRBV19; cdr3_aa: CASSTTSLSGLYGYTF; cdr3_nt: TGTGCCAGTAGTACAACTTCGCTCTCGGGGCTCTATGGCTACACCTTC
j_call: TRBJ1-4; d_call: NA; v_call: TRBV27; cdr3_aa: CASSLSWQVGEKLFF; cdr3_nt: TGTGCCAGCAGTTTATCGTGGCAGGTCGGTGAAAAACTGTTTTTT
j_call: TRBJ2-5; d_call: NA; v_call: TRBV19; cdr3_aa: CASSTDQETQYF; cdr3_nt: TGTGCCAGTAGTACGGACCAAGAGACCCAGTACTTC
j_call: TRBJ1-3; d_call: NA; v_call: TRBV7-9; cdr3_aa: CASSPPGTPRENTIYF; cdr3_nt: TGTGCCAGCAGCCCACCCGGTACCCCACGGGAAAACACCATATATTTT
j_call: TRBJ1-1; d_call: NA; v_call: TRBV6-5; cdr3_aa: CASSQGNTEAFF; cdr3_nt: TGTGCCAGCAGCCAGGGGAACACTGAAGCTTTCTTT
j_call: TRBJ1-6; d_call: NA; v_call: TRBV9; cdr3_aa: CASGEQASSYNSPLHF; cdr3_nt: TGTGCCAGCGGCGAACAGGCGAGCTCCTATAATTCACCCCTCCACTTT
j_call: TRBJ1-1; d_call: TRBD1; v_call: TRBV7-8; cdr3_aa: CASRWDRGKGNTEAFF; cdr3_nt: TGTGCCAGCAGATGGGACAGGGGAAAGGGGAACACTGAAGCTTTCTTT
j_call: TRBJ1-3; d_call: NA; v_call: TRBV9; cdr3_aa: CASSVGGTISSGNTIYF; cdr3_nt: TGTGCCAGCAGCGTAGGGGGGACCATAAGCTCTGGAAACACCATATATTTT
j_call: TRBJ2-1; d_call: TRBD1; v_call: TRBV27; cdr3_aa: CASRGQGGLSYNEQFF; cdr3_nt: TGTGCCAGCAGAGGACAGGGGGGACTCTCCTACAATGAGCAGTTCTTC